The 24 T cell receptor beta chains presented below share a single source sample, sequenced in a study of blood T cell repertoires in COVID-19. TCRdb keeps only in-frame clones here, not all; method: immunoSEQ multiplex PCR. Found here are around 120,000 clones, about 80% of them singletons; the top ten hold just under 25%. The sample taken for sequencing was peripheral blood. These receptors all stem from a human donor in a cohort sampled during active COVID-19.

This clone was detected only a few times. CDR3 bases: TGCGCCAGCAGCTTGGGCTATCAGGGGGCAAATGGCTACACCTTC. This translates into CASSLGYQGANGYTF. This chain links TRBV5-1 with TRBJ1-2; 8 bases are shared with TRBD1. V lost 0 bases, J lost 6 bases, and 7 bases stayed unmatched. CDR1 SGHRS and CDR2 YFSETQ come from the germline V gene. This CDR3 has 15 amino acids.

The chain combines TRBV27 with TRBJ1-2; possible D gene TRBD1, 6 bases. V lost 0 bases and J lost 8, with 16 bases in between. Germline CDR1 and CDR2: MNHEY and SMNVEV (reference sequence). This CDR3 has 15 amino acids. CDR3 DNA: TGTGCCAGCAGTTTATCCGGGGGGCGGCGGAGAGGCTACACCTTC. Translation: CASSLSGGRRRGYTF.

The V call is TRBV29-1, the J call TRBJ2-7, with 11 bases fitting TRBD2. The V segment lost 4 bases and the J segment 6 bases; nucleotides outside the gene matches: 8. This CDR3 has 14 residues. Germline CDR1 reads SQVTM; CDR2 reads ANQGSEA. For the CDR3, the DNA is TGCAGCGTTGCGTTAGCGGGAGGGCCGAGCGAGCAGTACTTC. This translates into CSVALAGGPSEQYF.

This clone has just one count. V gene TRBV7-2 combines with J gene TRBJ1-2; D is unresolved. The CDR3 is 12 residues long. Trimming shortened V by 1 base and J by 6 bases, and 6 bases separated the two germline ends. The germline gives CDR1 SGHTA, CDR2 FQGNSA. For the CDR3, the DNA is TGTGCCAGCAGCTTAGACAGACATGGCTACACCTTC. Residues: CASSLDRHGYTF.

This rearrangement joins TRBV4-3 to TRBJ2-2; possible D gene TRBD1, 6 bases. Germline CDR1 and CDR2: LGHNA and YSLEER. The CDR3 loop spans 13 amino acids. Deletions cut 3 bases from V and 4 bases from J, with 6 bases between. CDR3 coding DNA: TGCGCCAGCAGCCAGACAGGCACCGGGGAGCTGTTTTTT. Amino acid sequence: CASSQTGTGELFF.

The J gene is TRBJ2-7, the V gene TRBV5-4; 8 bases line up with TRBD1. Germline V gene data show CDR1 as SGHNT and CDR2 as YYREEE (reference sequence). The length of the CDR3 is 12 residues. The V and J ends lost 4 bases and 4 bases, in that order; junction bases with no gene match: 1. The DNA for the CDR3 is TGTGCCAGCAGCCGGGACAGGTACGAGCAGTACTTC. Amino acids: CASSRDRYEQYF. The full variable domain, its missing parts supplied by reference TRBV5-4 and TRBJ2-7, is ETGVTQSPTHLIKTRGQQVTLRCSSQSGHNTVSWYQQALGQGPQFIFQYYREEENGRGNFPPRFSGLQFPNYSSELNVNALELDDSALYLCASSRDRYEQYFGPGTRLTVT.

The rearrangement links TRBV29-1 to TRBJ1-2, with D maybe TRBD1 (6 bases). This CDR3 comprises 13 residues. From germline, CDR1 is SQVTM and CDR2 ANQGSEA. The CDR3 DNA reads TGCAGTTATTTAGGGGGAGCTAACTATGGCTACACCTTC. It translates to CSYLGGANYGYTF.

This clone was found a few times. The chain joins TRBV11-2 to TRBJ1-2; no clear D. This CDR3 has 15 residues. Trimming cost V 5 bases and J 1 base, with 14 bases left between them. Germline V gene lookup returns CDR1 SGHAT and CDR2 FQNNGV. The chain's CDR3 is CASSPRANLNYGYTF. The CDR3 coding sequence is TGTGCCAGCAGCCCGAGGGCAAATCTTAACTATGGCTACACCTTC.

The genes are TRBV7-2 and TRBJ1-4; D remains ambiguous. The CDR3 sequence is 15 residues long. Germline assignment: CDR1 SGHTA and CDR2 FQGNSA. Trimming left V 5 bases short and J 8 bases short, with 18 bases between. The CDR3 DNA reads TGTGCCAGCAGCCAAACTCGAACTATTGGGGAAAAACTGTTTTTT. Translated: CASSQTRTIGEKLFF.

This sequence joins TRBV6-2 or TRBV6-3 and TRBJ2-1; D ambiguous. CDR1 and CDR2 from the germline V gene are MNHEY and SVGEGT. V was cut by 2 bases and J by 9 bases, with 8 bases left in between. This CDR3 spans 12 amino acids. CDR3 residues: CASSYAVGEQFF. CDR3 coding DNA: TGTGCCAGCAGTTACGCCGTCGGTGAGCAGTTCTTC.

This clone appeared once. J is TRBJ1-1 and V is TRBV28; the D is unclear. From germline, CDR1 is MDHEN and CDR2 SYDVKM. V was clipped by 3 bases and J by 5 bases, with 10 bases between them. The CDR3 is 13 residues long. CDR3 loop: CASSFLPGTEAFF. DNA for the CDR3: TGTGCCAGCAGTTTTCTACCGGGGACTGAAGCTTTCTTT.

This clone was observed a few times. The chain combines TRBV5-8 with TRBJ1-1; D remains ambiguous. CDR3 length: 14 residues. Trimming took 0 bases from V and 1 from J, leaving 7 bases between them. Germline V lookup: CDR1 SGHTS, CDR2 YDEGEE. CDR3 in amino acids: CASSLVFRNTEAFF. In DNA form, the CDR3 reads TGTGCCAGCAGCTTGGTTTTCAGGAACACTGAAGCTTTCTTT.

The rearrangement uses TRBV5-8 and TRBJ2-3; tentative D call: TRBD1 (6 bases). CDR1 and CDR2 from the germline V gene are SGHTS and YDEGEE. The CDR3 has 17 residues. With 1 base removed from V and 3 bases from J, the gap between germline ends came to 18 bases. This chain's CDR3 is CASSLSLTTGPTDTQYF. CDR3 sequence (DNA): TGTGCCAGCAGCTTGTCGCTTACGACAGGACCTACAGATACGCAGTATTTT.

The chain has TRBV5-1 and TRBJ2-2; 11 positions agree with TRBD2. This CDR3 region has 16 residues. Germline trimming cut 4 bases from V and 4 bases from J; bases unmatched to any gene: 6. Germline V gives CDR1 SGHRS, CDR2 YFSETQ. The CDR3 nucleotides are TGCGCCAGCAGCAGAGGGACTAGCGGAAGCACCGGGGAGCTGTTTTTT. Translating gives CASSRGTSGSTGELFF.

The chain combines TRBV6-2 or TRBV6-3 with TRBJ1-1; 9 nucleotides align to TRBD1. CDR1 MNHEY and CDR2 SVGEGT come from the germline V gene. With 5 bases clipped from V and 0 bases from J, the junction kept 10 bases outside the gene matches. The CDR3 extends over 17 amino acids. Written as DNA, the CDR3 is TGTGCCAGCAGTACGCTCACCGGGACAGGGCTGAACACTGAAGCTTTCTTT. This sequence encodes CASSTLTGTGLNTEAFF.

This clone appeared once. J is TRBJ1-5 and V is TRBV28; D not certain. With 2 bases removed from V and 4 bases from J, the gap between germline ends came to 6 bases. Germline loops: CDR1 MDHEN, CDR2 SYDVKM. This CDR3 is 13 amino acids long. The CDR3 spells CASSLVQNQPQHF. The CDR3 region has the DNA TGTGCCAGCAGTTTAGTACAGAATCAGCCCCAGCATTTT.

The V and J genes are TRBV19 and TRBJ1-4; D is unresolved. Trimming shortened V by 2 bases and J by 14 bases, and 12 bases separated the two germline ends. CDR1 is LNHDA and CDR2 is SQIVND in the germline V gene (reference sequence). The CDR3 contains 12 residues. CDR3 residues: CASSISASNLFF. The CDR3 DNA sequence: TGTGCCAGTAGTATAAGCGCCTCCAACCTGTTTTTT.

V is TRBV6-1 and J is TRBJ1-2, with a tentative D call TRBD1 (5 bases). Germline V gene lookup returns CDR1 MNHNS and CDR2 SASEGT. The CDR3 is 15 residues long. V was pared by 3 bases and J by 0 bases, with 11 bases between. The CDR3, as DNA: TGTGCCAGCAGTGATGCAGGGCCCTCTAACTATGGCTACACCTTC. It translates to CASSDAGPSNYGYTF.

The chain couples TRBV10-3 to TRBJ1-5; perhaps TRBD1 as D (6 bases). The V and J ends lost 11 bases and 3 bases respectively, with 11 bases between them. The germline V gene has CDR1 ENHRY and CDR2 SYGVKD. This CDR3 region has 12 residues. CDR3 sequence reads: CASRQDNQPQHF. The CDR3 coding sequence is TGTGCCTCCAGACAGGACAATCAGCCCCAGCATTTT.

CDR3 sequence (DNA): TGTGCCAGCAGCTTCAAGAGGACAGACTTCTACTCTGGAAACACCATATATTTT. Amino acids: CASSFKRTDFYSGNTIYF. The chain combines TRBV5-4 with TRBJ1-3; D might be TRBD1 (6 bases). Germline loops: CDR1 SGHNT, CDR2 YYREEE (reference sequence). The ends were cut back, 2 bases at V and 0 bases at J, with 18 bases in the middle. This CDR3 comprises 18 residues.

The V gene is TRBV10-3, the J gene TRBJ2-7; D is uncertain. Trimming removed 3 bases from V and 0 bases from J, with 15 bases in between. CDR3 length equals 16 residues. CDR1 is ENHRY, CDR2 SYGVKD, per germline. As DNA, the CDR3 is TGTGCCATCAGTGAAACTGAGTTATTAAGCTCCTACGAGCAGTACTTC. Protein product: CAISETELLSSYEQYF.

The rearrangement links TRBV10-3 to TRBJ1-1; 7 bases line up with TRBD1. The CDR3 length is 12 residues. V dropped 10 bases and J dropped 4; count of bases not matched to a gene: 6. Per the germline V gene, CDR1 is ENHRY and CDR2 is SYGVKD. The CDR3 protein is CASATGLTEAFF. In DNA form, the CDR3 reads TGTGCCAGCGCGACAGGGCTCACTGAAGCTTTCTTT.

This clone was seen once. The rearrangement joins TRBV27 to TRBJ2-5; D gene unclear. Trimming stripped 5 bases from V and 5 bases from J, with 9 bases between. The CDR3 extends over 12 amino acids. The germline V gene has CDR1 MNHEY and CDR2 SMNVEV (reference sequence). This CDR3 reads CASSNTPETQYF. Written as DNA, the CDR3 is TGTGCCAGCAGTAACACACCGGAGACCCAGTACTTC.

This clone was seen once. The chain combines TRBV18 with TRBJ2-4; 9 bases map to TRBD1. The CDR3 runs 16 residues. The V and J ends lost 2 bases and 7 bases, in that order; junction bases with no gene match: 9. Germline CDR1 and CDR2: KGHSH and LQKENI. Here the CDR3 reads CASSPATGGAWNIQYF. The CDR3 coding sequence is TGTGCCAGCTCACCAGCGACAGGGGGTGCTTGGAACATTCAGTACTTC. The entire variable domain, with the rest obtained from reference TRBV18 and TRBJ2-4, is as follows: NAGVMQNPRHLVRRRGQEARLRCSPMKGHSHVYWYRQLPEEGLKFMVYLQKENIIDESGMPKERFSAEFPKEGPSILRIQQVVRGDSAAYFCASSPATGGAWNIQYFGAGTRLSVL.